A selection of T cell receptor beta chains follows, all from one sample in a study of identical twins. Using its own MiXCR run on the 5' RACE reads, TCRdb lists one record per CDR3 protein. The data contain hundreds of thousands of distinct CDR3 sequences, around 21% of them singletons. The same sample was also studied in work on T cells expressing NK-cell markers.

Material for sequencing was PBMCs. The source is a young woman in good health. Each CDR3 is given with its conserved first and last residue. A D gene is named only where the DNA matches it firmly. Expanded clones are given a class, and other clones once, few, many or no size at all.

V	J	D	size	DNA	CDR3
TRBV7-7	TRBJ2-5	-	-	TGTGCTAGCAGCTTAGATAACGTGGTAGGGGAGACCCAGTACTTC	CASSLDNVVGETQYF
TRBV6-5	TRBJ2-1	-	few	TGTGCCAGCAGTTACTCGCGGAACCCCTACAATGAGCAGTTCTTC	CASSYSRNPYNEQFF
TRBV20-1	TRBJ2-7	-	-	TGCAGTGCCGGATTACGTCACGCTCGCGGGACCCTCTCCTACGAGCAGTACTTC	CSAGLRHARGTLSYEQYF
TRBV7-2	TRBJ2-7	-	-	TGTGCCAGCAGCTTCTGGTGGTTAATCTTCGAGCAGTACTTC	CASSFWWLIFEQYF
TRBV20-1	TRBJ2-5	-	many	TGCAGTGCTACGTGGGAGACCCAGTACTTC	CSATWETQYF
TRBV5-1	TRBJ1-5	-	few	TGCGCCAGCAGCTTGGGGGCAGACAGGAGTCAGCCCCAGCATTTT	CASSLGADRSQPQHF
TRBV6-1	TRBJ2-1	TRBD2	-	TGTGCCAGCAGTCTTCGACTAGCGGCCTACAATGAGCAGTTCTTC	CASSLRLAAYNEQFF
TRBV20-1	TRBJ1-3	-	few	TGCAGTGCCCCAGATATGACAGCGAGCTCTGGAAACACCATATATTTT	CSAPDMTASSGNTIYF
TRBV29-1	TRBJ1-1	-	-	TGCAGCGCCGCGAGCCGGCAGGAAGCTTTCTTT	CSAASRQEAFF
TRBV5-4	TRBJ2-2	-	-	TGTGCCAGCAGCTCGGGGACTCCTTCGAACGGGGAGCTGTTTTTT	CASSSGTPSNGELFF
TRBV20-1	TRBJ2-7	TRBD2	few	TGCAGTGCTAGGCTTGCGGGAGTAGCCTACGAGCAGTACTTC	CSARLAGVAYEQYF
TRBV20-1	TRBJ2-7	TRBD2	-	TGCAGTGCTAGTTCCAGCGGGAGGCGATACGAGCAGTACTTC	CSASSSGRRYEQYF
TRBV12-3/TRBV12-4	TRBJ1-1	-	-	TGTGCCAGCAGTTTATGGCGCACTGAAGCTTTCTTT	CASSLWRTEAFF
TRBV11-2	TRBJ2-5	-	few	TGTGCCAGCAGCTTAGGGACGGGTGTTGAGACCCAGTACTTC	CASSLGTGVETQYF
TRBV6-2/TRBV6-3	TRBJ2-5	TRBD2	few	TGTGCCAGCAGTCCCGGACTAGCGGGACGATCGGAGACCCAGTACTTC	CASSPGLAGRSETQYF
TRBV29-1	TRBJ2-4	-	-	TGCAGCTCGCAGACCCGACAAGACGGGGTTCAGTACTTC	CSSQTRQDGVQYF
TRBV12-3/TRBV12-4	TRBJ2-3	TRBD2	few	TGTGCCAGCAGCTCTCCGACTGACCGGGCGGGAGCTGGCACAGATACGCAGTATTTT	CASSSPTDRAGAGTDTQYF
TRBV20-1	TRBJ1-1	-	many	TGCAGTGCCGCATGGGGGTTGAACACTGAAGCTTTCTTT	CSAAWGLNTEAFF
TRBV2	TRBJ1-1	-	many	TGTGCCGGGACGGGTGCAGGCGCTAACACTGAAGCTTTCTTT	CAGTGAGANTEAFF
TRBV20-1	TRBJ2-6	TRBD2	-	TGCAGTGCTAGACCCAGACTAGCGGGAGTGAGGGGGGCCAACGTCCTGACTTTC	CSARPRLAGVRGANVLTF
TRBV7-2	TRBJ2-1	TRBD2	-	TGTGCCACTAGCCCGGGACTAGCGGCCAACAATGAGCAGTTCTTC	CATSPGLAANNEQFF
TRBV29-1	TRBJ2-1	-	many	TGCAGCGTCGCCCCGGACGGGGAGAATGAGCAGTTCTTC	CSVAPDGENEQFF
TRBV10-3	TRBJ2-1	-	-	TGTGCCATCAGTGAGTCGACAGGACAGATGTACAATGAGCAGTTCTTC	CAISESTGQMYNEQFF
TRBV12-3/TRBV12-4	TRBJ2-5	-	-	TGTGCCAGCAGCCCAATGTCGCCCGGGACAAGTTCGGCCCAGTACTTC	CASSPMSPGTSSAQYF
TRBV20-1	TRBJ2-7	TRBD2	few	TGCAGTGCTAGAGAGACTAGCGGGGGCCTCTACGAGCAGTACTTC	CSARETSGGLYEQYF